The 21 T cell receptor beta chains presented below share a single source sample, sequenced in a study of spatial heterogeneity in lung cancer. Stated time point: blood at routine non-recurrence follow-up after resection. A single record per CDR3 protein comes from TCRdb applying MiXCR to the 5' RACE reads. The sample consists of roughly 120,000 distinct CDR3 sequences, 9.5% to 14% of them appearing once. Sequenced here: PBMCs, sampled at follow-up. Receptors were obtained from a female donor with early-stage non-small cell lung cancer.

The genes are TRBV27 and TRBJ2-2; 10 bases are a match to TRBD1. The CDR3 is 16 amino acids. Germline V gives CDR1 MNHEY, CDR2 SMNVEV (reference sequence). With V trimmed by 5 bases and J by 0 bases, 3 bases remained unmatched. The CDR3 coding sequence is TGTGCCAGCAGTCGACAGGGGGCCGCGAACACCGGGGAGCTGTTTTTT. Encoded protein: CASSRQGAANTGELFF.

The genes are TRBV12-3 or TRBV12-4 and TRBJ1-3; a weak D match, TRBD1 (6 bases). V was trimmed by 6 bases and J by 4 bases, leaving 13 bases between them. The CDR3 length is 14 residues. CDR3 protein: CASRKGGSGNTIYF. CDR3 coding DNA: TGTGCCAGCAGAAAGGGGGGCTCGGGAAACACCATATATTTT.

This clonotype was detected only a few times. This chain joins TRBV7-8 and TRBJ2-6; possible D gene TRBD1, 6 bases. Germline V gene data show CDR1 as SGHVS and CDR2 as FQNEAQ. The V and J ends lost 2 bases and 1 base respectively, with 15 bases between them. The CDR3 length is 18 residues. This CDR3 reads CASSLRRNRVSGANVLTF. The CDR3 nucleotides read TGTGCCAGCAGCTTACGGCGAAACAGGGTTTCTGGGGCCAACGTCCTGACTTTC.

V gene TRBV20-1 combines with J gene TRBJ2-4; no definite D call. Between the trimmed V and J ends, which lost 1 base and 0 bases, there was a span of 4 bases. Germline lookup yields CDR1 DFQATT and CDR2 SNEGSKA (reference sequence). This CDR3 spans 13 amino acids. The CDR3 sequence is CSARALAKNIQYF. The CDR3, as DNA: TGCAGTGCTAGAGCACTAGCCAAAAACATTCAGTACTTC.

V gene TRBV7-2 combines with J gene TRBJ1-1; D might be TRBD1 (6 bases). The germline V gene encodes CDR1 SGHTA and CDR2 FQGNSA. The germline V and J ends were trimmed by 3 bases and 4 bases, with 15 bases remaining between them. This CDR3 contains 15 residues. The CDR3 loop reads CASSFYRDTITEAFF. CDR3 nucleotide sequence: TGTGCCAGCAGCTTTTACAGGGACACGATCACTGAAGCTTTCTTT.

The chain links TRBV28 to TRBJ2-7; 9 bases are shared with TRBD2. CDR3 length: 15 amino acids. CDR1 MDHEN and CDR2 SYDVKM come from the germline V gene. Losses at the gene ends were 4 bases for V and 2 bases for J; bases not matched to a gene: 6. The CDR3 nucleotides read TGTGCCAGCAGTTGGAGCGGGAGGCCCCCCTACGAGCAGTACTTC. Its translation is CASSWSGRPPYEQYF.

Many counts were recorded for this clonotype. CDR3 coding DNA: TGTGCCAGTAGAGCCCCTGGCAGTCACTCCTACGAGCAGTACTTC. Amino acids: CASRAPGSHSYEQYF. The chain couples TRBV19 to TRBJ2-7; no reliable D call. The CDR3 is 15 residues long. V lost 6 bases, J lost 0 bases, and 15 bases lay in between. Germline CDR1 reads LNHDA; CDR2 reads SQIVND (reference sequence).

The chain has TRBV18 and TRBJ2-3; D remains unclear. The CDR3 runs 14 residues. The germline gives CDR1 KGHSH, CDR2 LQKENI. With 3 bases removed from V and 1 base from J, the gap between germline ends came to 8 bases. The CDR3 here is CASSPGGRTDTQYF. CDR3 bases: TGTGCCAGCTCACCTGGCGGACGCACAGATACGCAGTATTTT.

This clonotype was counted many times. The chain employs TRBV4-3 and TRBJ2-4; D possibly corresponds to TRBD1 (5 bases). Germline V CDR1 and CDR2: LGHNA, YSLEER. Trimming took off 5 bases at V and 7 bases at J, with 12 bases between the two ends. The CDR3 is made up of 13 amino acids. CDR3 sequence (DNA): TGCGCCAGCAGCTCAAGGGGTGCTAACATTCAGTACTTC. It codes for CASSSRGANIQYF.

The V call is TRBV27, the J call TRBJ2-1, with D possibly being TRBD1 or TRBD2 (6 bases each). V lost 6 bases, J lost 3 bases, and 33 bases lay in between. CDR3 length: 21 amino acids. The germline V gene encodes CDR1 MNHEY and CDR2 SMNVEV (reference sequence). CDR3 DNA: TGTGCCAGCAGACCCAAACCACAGGGACACTCTGGACTAACAAACTACAATGAGCAGTTCTTC. Protein: CASRPKPQGHSGLTNYNEQFF.

In its sample, this clonotype was seen a few times. The chain is built from TRBV21-1 and TRBJ2-7; the table's D gene call, TRBD1, was not cross checked with the DNA. TRBV21-1 is recorded as a pseudogene. CDR3 size: 17 residues. This chain's CDR3 is CASSRILPDRELYEQYF. In DNA form, the CDR3 reads TGTGCCAGCAGCAGGATTCTGCCCGACAGGGAACTCTACGAGCAGTACTTC.

This clonotype has at least ten counts. The rearrangement links TRBV28 to TRBJ1-4, with D maybe TRBD1 (5 bases). Trimming cost V 4 bases and J 8 bases, with 14 bases left between them. This CDR3 contains 14 residues. The germline gives CDR1 MDHEN, CDR2 SYDVKM. CDR3 bases: TGTGCCAGCAGTTCCCCGGGGGGACGAGAAAAACTGTTTTTT. It translates to CASSSPGGREKLFF.

In this sample, this clonotype turned up a few times. The CDR3 bases are TGTGCCAGCAGCCCCGGACTGACTGGGTATGGCTACACCTTC. Translated: CASSPGLTGYGYTF. The genes are TRBV7-9 and TRBJ1-2; D is ambiguous. Germline CDR1 and CDR2: SEHNR and FQNEAQ (reference sequence). The CDR3 covers 14 residues. V lost 5 bases to trimming and J lost 5 bases, with 15 bases between them.

The table lists this clonotype with many counts. The CDR3 nucleotides read TGTGCCAGCAGTTCGGGCCCTTCCAGGGGCTACACCTTC. This codes for CASSSGPSRGYTF. The gene calls are TRBV28 and TRBJ1-2; no reliable D call. CDR1 MDHEN and CDR2 SYDVKM come from the germline V gene. Trimming removed 4 bases from V and 8 bases from J, with 14 bases in between. The CDR3 consists of 13 residues.

The CDR3 is CASSLPRAEKLFF. The CDR3, as DNA: TGTGCCAGCAGTTTACCGAGAGCTGAAAAACTGTTTTTT. The chain combines TRBV6-6 with TRBJ1-4, with D unclear. Germline V lookup: CDR1 MNHNY, CDR2 SVGAGI (reference sequence). Deletions cut 4 bases from V and 7 bases from J, with 10 bases between. CDR3 size: 13 residues.

This clonotype came up a few times. This rearrangement joins TRBV6-2 or TRBV6-3 to TRBJ2-2, with 9 positions matching TRBD2. V was clipped by 6 bases and J by 5 bases; unmatched bases: 16. From germline, CDR1 is MNHEY and CDR2 SVGEGT. This CDR3 has 18 amino acids. CDR3 residues: CASSSTPGGRAVTGELFF. In DNA form, the CDR3 reads TGTGCCAGCAGCAGTACCCCGGGCGGGAGGGCCGTGACCGGGGAGCTGTTTTTT.

This clonotype has a handful of counts. The chain joins TRBV20-1 to TRBJ2-7, with TRBD1 matching 7 bases. With V trimmed by 6 bases and J by 5 bases, 22 bases remained unmatched. This CDR3 region has 17 residues. Germline values: CDR1 DFQATT, CDR2 SNEGSKA (reference sequence). The CDR3 DNA reads TGCAGTGCCATCCCTCCGGGACAGCGGTTTAATGCCCACGAGCAGTACTTC. It encodes CSAIPPGQRFNAHEQYF.

This clonotype was picked up a small number of times. J is TRBJ1-6 and V is TRBV28; TRBD1 matches 7 bases. The CDR3 is 15 amino acids. Germline CDR1 reads MDHEN; CDR2 reads SYDVKM. The J segment lost 7 bases and the V segment lost 4 bases, leaving 7 bases of the junction unmatched. The CDR3 sequence is CASSSPDRINSPLHF. CDR3 bases: TGTGCCAGCAGTTCGCCGGACAGGATAAATTCACCCCTCCACTTT.

The chain couples TRBV6-2 or TRBV6-3 to TRBJ2-7; no clear D. Germline V gene sequence: CDR1 MNHEY, CDR2 SVGEGT. V was trimmed by 6 bases and J by 2 bases, leaving 14 bases between them. This CDR3 spans 14 amino acids. In nucleotides, the CDR3 is TGTGCCAGCAGCCAACCGGAGCGCCCCTACGAGCAGTACGTC. This codes for CASSQPERPYEQYV.

This clonotype was detected only a few times. One junction end disagrees with the germline gene, perhaps due to a read error. The V and J genes are TRBV24-1 and TRBJ2-5; TRBD1 might be the D (6 bases). This CDR3 has 13 residues. Germline CDR1 and CDR2: KGHDR and SFDVKD. This CDR3 reads CATSDRGQKTQYF. DNA for the CDR3: TGTGCCACCAGTGACAGGGGCCAAAAGACCCAGTACTTC.

Only one count was recorded for this clonotype. The chain uses TRBV18 and TRBJ2-2; no firm D call. Germline lookup yields CDR1 KGHSH and CDR2 LQKENI. The CDR3 has 13 residues. Trimming took 6 bases from V and 6 from J, leaving 11 bases between them. The CDR3 region is CASSQGISGELFF. The DNA for the CDR3 is TGTGCCAGCTCCCAAGGGATCTCCGGGGAGCTGTTTTTT.